The entry that follows covers one T cell receptor beta chain sequence. It lacks a known antigen. No much larger clonotype is one base removed from it; base qualities were not supplied. The CDR3 has 16 amino acids, counting the end cysteine and phenylalanine. The read is trimmed to its CDR3 DNA, 48 bases read in frame from base 1. CDR1 and CDR2 are read off the germline V gene as SGDLS and YYNGEE. Clipping removes 5 bases from V and 5 bases from J, with 13 as the unmatched junction base count. The collaborating institutions used their own protocols to collect whole blood in K2EDTA tubes. Collaborator samples were shipped for TCRbeta analysis as frozen whole blood, isolated PBMCs, or DNA extracted from either sample type. This sample stems from a study of blood T cell repertoires in COVID-19 (dated by TCRdb to 2018 to 2020). Describing the broader study: The collaborator samples originated in the United States, Italy and Spain and spanned the acute and convalescent phases of COVID-19. The prospective study material was composed of cDNA or gDNA derived from T cells, B-cell-depleted T cells, or PBMCs. Nearly every sample came with metadata listing a de-identified subject ID, COVID-19 status, age in years and sex. The repertoires were released in a freely available public database intended as a resource for research on the immune response to SARS-CoV-2. Deeply sampled blood TCRbeta repertoires from subjects exposed to, actively infected with, or recovered from COVID-19 were included in the dataset. The samples were drawn from two sources: the first 160 participants of the ongoing ImmuneRACE study, and 1,254 subjects contributed by 6 global collaborators. Where available, HLA class I and class II types were obtained from metadata supplied by the sample provider rather than from assay-based typing.

Here is what the overall study found, with its caveats: The amount of clinical and demographic metadata varied by source and participant and was provided uncurated.

The immunoSEQ Assay, a bias-controlled multiplex PCR, was used to amplify TCRbeta CDR3 regions from genomic DNA. The authors processed their data as follows. Within the assay, amplification of reference gene primers was used to estimate how many nucleated cells each sample contained. Sequence reads were collapsed and filtered to measure the absolute abundance of every unique TCRbeta CDR3 rearrangement. For each sample, productive Simpson clonality was calculated as the square root of Simpson's diversity index across productive rearrangements. Not all clones reach the TCRdb copy of this immuneACCESS table, which keeps in-frame sequences only. Checked studies attribute under half of the gap to unresolved V genes and leave the rest unexplained. The V and J calls and the clone size are those of that table, but D and trimming were determined from the DNA. Counted in this sample were tens of thousands of clones; about 80% of them appeared once. The ten largest clonotypes hold roughly 48% of the sample.

Recombination connected TRBV9 to TRBJ2-5; 9 nucleotides in the junction match TRBD1. The sequenced sample consisted of peripheral blood. The clonotype comes from a woman of 80 years or more with acute or convalescent COVID-19. The DNA sequence reads TGTGCCAGCAGTCAAGGCCCGACAGGGGGAGGGGAGACCCAGTACTTC. Translated, this gives CASSQGPTGGGETQYF.